This TCR beta chain was profiled in a study of tumor-infiltrating lymphocytes in primary liver carcinoma. Concerning this clonotype itself: One end of the junction is discordant with germline, which a read error may explain.

Co-extraction of both nucleic acids (RNA and DNA) used roughly 20-33 mg of unsorted bulk tissue. Resection treated the patients' primary liver carcinoma. Collection of samples drew on five separate regions of each tumor. TCR beta cDNA came from approximately 540 ng total RNA, primed with a constant-region primer. Modified slightly, ARM-PCR produced TCR beta libraries over three nested multiplex PCR rounds. Running 9 to 11 cycles apiece, the first two PCR rounds relied on TRBV1-TRBV30 forward primers together with a C-beta reverse primer. TCRdb passed the multiplex PCR reads through MiXCR, listing each CDR3 protein once. The table has around 80,000 distinct CDR3 sequences, around 70% seen once. The CDR3 has 14 amino acids. CDR1 and CDR2 from the germline V gene are SQVTM and ANQGSEA.

This TCR was sampled from a man aged 35 to 55 with primary liver carcinoma and hepatitis B virus infection. The sequenced material came from liver tumor tissue from sampling region 1. Subset defined: tumor region T1, superior pole. The J gene is TRBJ2-3, the V gene TRBV29-1; possible D gene TRBD2, 6 bases. In nucleotides, the CDR3 is TGCAGCGTTGCGGCGGGCGGGAACACAGATACGCAGTACTTT. It yields the protein CSVAAGGNTDTQYF.